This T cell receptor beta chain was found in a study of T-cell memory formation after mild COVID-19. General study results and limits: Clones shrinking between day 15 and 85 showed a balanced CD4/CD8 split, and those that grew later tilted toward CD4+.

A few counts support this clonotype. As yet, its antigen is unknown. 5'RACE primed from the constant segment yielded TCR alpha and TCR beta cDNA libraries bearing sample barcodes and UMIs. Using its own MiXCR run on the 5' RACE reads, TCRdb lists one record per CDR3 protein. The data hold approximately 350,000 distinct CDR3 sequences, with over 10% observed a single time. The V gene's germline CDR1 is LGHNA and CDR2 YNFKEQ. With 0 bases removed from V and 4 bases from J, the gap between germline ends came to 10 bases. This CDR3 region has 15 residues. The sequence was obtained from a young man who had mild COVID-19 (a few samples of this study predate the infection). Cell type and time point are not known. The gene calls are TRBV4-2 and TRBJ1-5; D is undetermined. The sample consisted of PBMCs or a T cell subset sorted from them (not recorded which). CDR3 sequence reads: CASSQDLTVNQPQHF. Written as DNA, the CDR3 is TGTGCCAGCAGCCAAGATCTGACCGTAAATCAGCCCCAGCATTTT.